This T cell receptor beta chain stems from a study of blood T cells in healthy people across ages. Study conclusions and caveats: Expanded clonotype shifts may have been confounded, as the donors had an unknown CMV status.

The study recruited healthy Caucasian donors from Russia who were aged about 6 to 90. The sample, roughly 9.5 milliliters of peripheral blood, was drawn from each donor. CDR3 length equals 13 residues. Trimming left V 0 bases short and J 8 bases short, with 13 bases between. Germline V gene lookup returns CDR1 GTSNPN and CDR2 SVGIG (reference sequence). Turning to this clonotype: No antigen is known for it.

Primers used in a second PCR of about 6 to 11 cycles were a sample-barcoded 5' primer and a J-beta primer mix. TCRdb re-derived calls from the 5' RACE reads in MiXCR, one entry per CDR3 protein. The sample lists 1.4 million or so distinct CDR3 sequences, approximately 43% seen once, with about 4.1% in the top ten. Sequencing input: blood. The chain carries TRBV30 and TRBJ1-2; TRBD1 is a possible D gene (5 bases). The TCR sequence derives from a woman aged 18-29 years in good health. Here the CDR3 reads CAWSVGVGFGYTF. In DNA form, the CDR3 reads TGTGCCTGGAGTGTGGGGGTCGGGTTCGGCTACACCTTC.